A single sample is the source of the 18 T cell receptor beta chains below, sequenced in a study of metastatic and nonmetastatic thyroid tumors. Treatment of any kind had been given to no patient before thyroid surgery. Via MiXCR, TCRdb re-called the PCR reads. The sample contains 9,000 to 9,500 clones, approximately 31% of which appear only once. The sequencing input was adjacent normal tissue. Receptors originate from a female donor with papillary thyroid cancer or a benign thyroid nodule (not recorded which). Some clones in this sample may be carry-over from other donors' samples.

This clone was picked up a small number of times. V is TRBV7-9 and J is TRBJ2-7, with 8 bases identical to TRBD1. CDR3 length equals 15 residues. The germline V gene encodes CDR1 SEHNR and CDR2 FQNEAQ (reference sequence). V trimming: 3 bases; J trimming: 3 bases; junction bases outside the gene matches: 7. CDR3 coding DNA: TGTGCCAGCAGCTTGGCCGTGGGGACAGGCTACGAGCAGTACTTC. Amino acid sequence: CASSLAVGTGYEQYF.

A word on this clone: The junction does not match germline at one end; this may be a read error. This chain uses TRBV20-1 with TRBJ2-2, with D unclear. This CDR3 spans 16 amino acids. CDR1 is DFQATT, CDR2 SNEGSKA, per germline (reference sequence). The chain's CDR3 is CSAREAAGRDTGELFF. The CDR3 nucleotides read TGTAGTGCTAGAGAGGCAGCTGGTCGAGACACCGGGGAGCTGTTTTTT.

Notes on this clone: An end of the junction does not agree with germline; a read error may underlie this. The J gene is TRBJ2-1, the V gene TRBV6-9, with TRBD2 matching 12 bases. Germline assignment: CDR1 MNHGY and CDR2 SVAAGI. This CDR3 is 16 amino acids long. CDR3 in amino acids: CASSGDGTSGYNAQFF. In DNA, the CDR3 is TGCGCCAGCAGTGGAGACGGGACTAGCGGGTACAATGCGCAGTTCTTC.

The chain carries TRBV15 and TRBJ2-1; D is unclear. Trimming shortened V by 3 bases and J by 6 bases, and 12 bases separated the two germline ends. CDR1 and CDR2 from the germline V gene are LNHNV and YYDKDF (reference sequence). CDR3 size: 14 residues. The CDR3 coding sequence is TGTGCCACCAGCAGCTCTCCCTGGAGCAATGAGCAGTTCTTC. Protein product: CATSSSPWSNEQFF.

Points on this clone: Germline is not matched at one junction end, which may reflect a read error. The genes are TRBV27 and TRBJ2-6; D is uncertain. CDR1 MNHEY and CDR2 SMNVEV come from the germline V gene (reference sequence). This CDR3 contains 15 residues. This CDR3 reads CASSPQDPGPNVLIF. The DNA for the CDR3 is TGTGCCAGCAGTCCACAAGACCCTGGGCCCAACGTCCTGATTTTC.

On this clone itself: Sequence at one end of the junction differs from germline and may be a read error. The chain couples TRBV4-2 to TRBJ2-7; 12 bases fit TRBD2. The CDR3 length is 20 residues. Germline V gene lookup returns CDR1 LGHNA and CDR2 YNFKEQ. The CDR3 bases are TGTGCCAGCAGCCTAGGGGAGATCCTAGCGGGAGGGCCCGTTCCCTACGAGCATTACTTC. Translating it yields CASSLGEILAGGPVPYEHYF.

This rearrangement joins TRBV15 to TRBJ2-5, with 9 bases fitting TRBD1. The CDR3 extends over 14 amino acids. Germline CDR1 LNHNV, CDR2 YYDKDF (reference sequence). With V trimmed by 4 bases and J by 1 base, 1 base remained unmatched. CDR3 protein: CATSKDRGQETQYF. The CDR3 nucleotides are TGTGCCACCAGCAAGGACAGGGGCCAAGAGACCCAGTACTTC. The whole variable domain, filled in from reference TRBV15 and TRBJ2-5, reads DAMVIQNPRYQVTQFGKPVTLSCSQTLNHNVMYWYQQKSSQAPKLLFHYYDKDFNNEADTPDNFQSRRPNTSFCFLDIRSPGLGDTAMYLCATSKDRGQETQYFGPGTRLLVL.

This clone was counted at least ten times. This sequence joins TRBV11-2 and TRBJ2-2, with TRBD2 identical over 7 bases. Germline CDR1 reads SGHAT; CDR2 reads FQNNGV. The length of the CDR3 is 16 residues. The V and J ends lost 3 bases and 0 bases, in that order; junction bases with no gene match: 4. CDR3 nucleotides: TGTGCCAGCAGCTTGGGGGGGAACGCGAACACCGGGGAGCTGTTTTTT. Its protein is CASSLGGNANTGELFF.

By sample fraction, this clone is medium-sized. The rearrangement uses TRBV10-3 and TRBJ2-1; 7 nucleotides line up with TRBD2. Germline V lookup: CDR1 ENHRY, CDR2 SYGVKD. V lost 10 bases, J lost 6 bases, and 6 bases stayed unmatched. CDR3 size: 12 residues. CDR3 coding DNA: TGTGCCAGCTCCGGGACTACCAATGAGCAGTTCTTC. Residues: CASSGTTNEQFF.

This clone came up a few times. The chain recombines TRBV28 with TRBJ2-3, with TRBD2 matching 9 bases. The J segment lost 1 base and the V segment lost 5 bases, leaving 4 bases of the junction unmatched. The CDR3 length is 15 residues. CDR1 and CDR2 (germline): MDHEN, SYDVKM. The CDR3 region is CASSPRGGGTDTQYF. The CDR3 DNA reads TGTGCCAGCAGTCCGCGGGGGGGAGGCACAGATACGCAGTATTTT. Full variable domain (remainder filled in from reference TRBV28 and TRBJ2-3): DVKVTQSSRYLVKRTGEKVFLECVQDMDHENMFWYRQDPGLGLRLIYFSYDVKMKEKGDIPEGYSVSREKKERFSLILESASTNQTSMYLCASSPRGGGTDTQYFGPGTRLTVL.

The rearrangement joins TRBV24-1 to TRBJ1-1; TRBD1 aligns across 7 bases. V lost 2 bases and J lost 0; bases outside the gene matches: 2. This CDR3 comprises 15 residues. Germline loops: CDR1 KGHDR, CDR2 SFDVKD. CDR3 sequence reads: CATSDSQGLNTEAFF. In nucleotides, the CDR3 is TGTGCCACCAGTGATTCACAGGGGTTGAACACTGAAGCTTTCTTT.

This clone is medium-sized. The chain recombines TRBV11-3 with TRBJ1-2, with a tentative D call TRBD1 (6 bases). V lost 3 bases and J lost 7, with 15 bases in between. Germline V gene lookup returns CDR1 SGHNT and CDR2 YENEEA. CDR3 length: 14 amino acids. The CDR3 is CASSFGGGSGGYTF. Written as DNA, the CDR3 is TGTGCCAGCAGCTTTGGTGGGGGCTCCGGTGGCTACACCTTC.

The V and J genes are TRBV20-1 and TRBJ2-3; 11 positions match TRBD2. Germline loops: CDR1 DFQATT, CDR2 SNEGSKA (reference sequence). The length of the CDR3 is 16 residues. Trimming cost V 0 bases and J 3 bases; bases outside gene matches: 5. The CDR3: CSARDGLAGATDTQYF. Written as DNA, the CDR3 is TGCAGTGCTAGAGACGGACTAGCGGGTGCGACAGATACGCAGTATTTT.

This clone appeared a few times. The CDR3: CASSLGGRGRYEQYF. The DNA of the CDR3 is TGTGCCAGCAGCTTAGGAGGACGAGGAAGGTACGAGCAGTACTTC. The chain has TRBV11-2 and TRBJ2-7; D is uncertain. V lost 1 base, J lost 4 bases, and 14 bases lay in between. This CDR3 contains 15 residues. Germline V gene sequence: CDR1 SGHAT, CDR2 FQNNGV.

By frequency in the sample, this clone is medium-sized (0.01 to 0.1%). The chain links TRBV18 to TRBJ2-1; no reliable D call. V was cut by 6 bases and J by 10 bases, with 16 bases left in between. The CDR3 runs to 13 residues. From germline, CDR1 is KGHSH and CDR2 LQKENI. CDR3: CASSLTPPAEQFF. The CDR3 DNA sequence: TGTGCCAGCTCGCTAACACCCCCGGCAGAGCAGTTCTTC.

The chain's CDR3 is CASSRDRGDEQYF. The CDR3 bases are TGTGCCAGCTCAAGGGACAGGGGAGACGAGCAGTACTTC. The genes are TRBV18 and TRBJ2-7; TRBD1 matches 10 bases. The V and J ends lost 5 bases and 5 bases, in that order; junction bases with no gene match: 3. This CDR3 has 13 residues. Germline CDR1 KGHSH, CDR2 LQKENI.

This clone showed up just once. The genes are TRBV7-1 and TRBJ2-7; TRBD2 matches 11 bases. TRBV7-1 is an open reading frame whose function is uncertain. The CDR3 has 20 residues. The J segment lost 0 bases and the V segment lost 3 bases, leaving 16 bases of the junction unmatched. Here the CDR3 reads CASSSPYGTSGTESSYEQYF. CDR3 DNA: TGTGCCAGCAGCTCCCCTTACGGGACTAGCGGTACTGAGAGCTCCTACGAGCAGTACTTC.

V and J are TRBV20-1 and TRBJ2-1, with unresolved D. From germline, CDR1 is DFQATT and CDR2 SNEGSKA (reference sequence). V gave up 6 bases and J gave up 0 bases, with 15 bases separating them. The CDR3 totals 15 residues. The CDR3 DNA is TGCAGTGCCGTTTCCTCGGGTTACTCCTACAATGAGCAGTTCTTC. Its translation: CSAVSSGYSYNEQFF.